These 23 T cell receptor beta chains were sequenced from one sample in a study of control samples from healthy donors and cancer patients. Libraries were prepared by immunoSEQ multiplex PCR; TCRdb keeps only in-frame clonotypes and omits some of them. The table has 150,000 to 200,000 clones, approximately 92% seen once; the top ten hold more than 1.1%. The material sequenced was blood. These TCRs come from a man in his late teens or twenties in good health.

The chain recombines TRBV29-1 with TRBJ1-3; D remains ambiguous. Trimming stripped 6 bases from V and 0 bases from J, with 3 bases between. CDR3 length equals 11 residues. Germline values: CDR1 SQVTM, CDR2 ANQGSEA. The CDR3 nucleotides read TGCAGCGTCTCCTCTGGAAACACCATATATTTT. Translation gives CSVSSGNTIYF.

The CDR3 nucleotides are TGTGCCAGCAGCTCGACCCGGGCCAGCGGGGGCTCTGGGTATGAGCAGTTCTTC. Residues: CASSSTRASGGSGYEQFF. This sequence joins TRBV7-6 and TRBJ2-1, with TRBD2 matching over 8 bases. V lost 4 bases and J lost 8; bases outside the gene matches: 19. The germline CDR1 and CDR2 sequences are SGHVS and FNYEAQ. The CDR3 loop spans 18 amino acids.

V usage is TRBV25-1 and J usage is TRBJ2-7, with 8 positions matching TRBD1. This CDR3 is 14 amino acids long. J lost 6 bases, V lost 3 bases, and 7 bases had no gene match. Germline V lookup: CDR1 MGHDK, CDR2 SYGVNS. CDR3 amino acids: CASSDPRQGIEQYF. DNA for the CDR3: TGTGCCAGCAGTGACCCGCGACAGGGGATCGAGCAGTACTTC.

The rearrangement uses TRBV12-5 and TRBJ1-5; 9 nucleotides agree with TRBD1. This CDR3 has 15 amino acids. Germline values: CDR1 LGHNT, CDR2 FRNRAP. Germline trimming cut 0 bases from V and 7 bases from J; bases unmatched to any gene: 4. CDR3 amino acids: CASGLVLTGGQPQHF. For the CDR3, the DNA is TGTGCTAGTGGTTTGGTACTCACAGGGGGCCAGCCCCAGCATTTT.

The J gene is TRBJ1-2, the V gene TRBV7-8, with D possibly TRBD1 on 5 matching bases. The germline V gene has CDR1 SGHVS and CDR2 FQNEAQ. The V gene lost 5 bases and the J gene lost 0 bases, with 19 bases spanning the gap. The CDR3 length is 17 residues. The CDR3 DNA sequence: TGTGCCAGCAGCCCCGGGACCTTGGACGCAGCTAACTATGGCTACACCTTC. It yields the protein CASSPGTLDAANYGYTF.

This clone is a singleton in its sample. Here the CDR3 reads CASSLSRLAGGLYQETQYF. CDR3 coding DNA: TGTGCCAGCAGTTTATCCCGACTAGCGGGGGGATTGTACCAAGAGACCCAGTACTTC. This chain joins TRBV28 and TRBJ2-5; 13 bases map to TRBD2. V shed 1 base, J shed 0 bases, and the junction held 8 bases outside the gene matches. The CDR3 runs to 19 residues. Germline V gives CDR1 MDHEN, CDR2 SYDVKM.

The rearrangement joins TRBV10-3 to TRBJ1-6; maybe TRBD1 (5 bases). Trimming stripped 0 bases from V and 10 bases from J, with 13 bases between. The CDR3 sequence is 15 residues long. Germline loops: CDR1 ENHRY, CDR2 SYGVKD. As DNA, the CDR3 is TGTGCCATCAGTGAGTCGACACCGGGGGAGTCACCCCTCCACTTT. Encoded protein: CAISESTPGESPLHF.

The chain recombines TRBV2 with TRBJ1-2, with 9 bases aligning to TRBD1. Trimming took 2 bases from V and 6 from J; bases not matched to a gene: 4. The CDR3 sequence is 14 residues long. Germline V lookup: CDR1 SNHLY, CDR2 FYNNEI. The CDR3 DNA sequence: TGTGCCAGCAGTGAAACCAGACAGGGGGATGGCTACACCTTC. Its translation is CASSETRQGDGYTF.

The chain is built from TRBV24-1 and TRBJ2-5; tentative D call: TRBD2 (6 bases). V lost 4 bases, J lost 5 bases, and 16 bases lay in between. CDR3 length equals 15 residues. The germline V gene has CDR1 KGHDR and CDR2 SFDVKD. CDR3 nucleotides: TGTGCCACCAGTGACTCGGGACTCTTGGGGGAGACCCAGTACTTC. Its translation: CATSDSGLLGETQYF.

The chain combines TRBV10-2 with TRBJ1-5; D call uncertain. The CDR3 is 14 residues long. V gave up 3 bases and J gave up 7 bases, with 13 bases separating them. Germline loops: CDR1 WSHSY, CDR2 SAAADI. CDR3 nucleotides: TGCGCCAGCAGTGAAGACTGGGAGGGCCAGCCCCAGCATTTT. Amino acids: CASSEDWEGQPQHF.

The V call is TRBV27, the J call TRBJ2-7; TRBD2 aligns across 9 bases. The length of the CDR3 is 14 residues. Germline trimming cut 3 bases from V and 1 base from J; bases unmatched to any gene: 1. The germline CDR1 and CDR2 sequences are MNHEY and SMNVEV (reference sequence). CDR3 loop: CASSLLAGSYEQYF. CDR3 nucleotide sequence: TGTGCCAGCAGTTTGCTAGCGGGGTCCTACGAGCAGTACTTC.

V and J are TRBV5-8 and TRBJ1-3; D is unclear. The length of the CDR3 is 14 residues. Looked up from germline, CDR1 is SGHTS and CDR2 is YDEGEE. V shed 1 base and J shed 4 bases, with 9 bases lying between them. The CDR3 nucleotides are TGTGCCAGCAGCTTGTTGAGTACCGGAAACACCATATATTTT. Its translation is CASSLLSTGNTIYF.

The J gene is TRBJ2-1, the V gene TRBV30; 15 bases match TRBD2. The CDR3 loop spans 17 amino acids. Germline V gives CDR1 GTSNPN, CDR2 SVGIG (reference sequence). Unmatched junction bases numbered 7, after V lost 0 bases and J lost 7 bases. CDR3 coding DNA: TGTGCCTGGAGTGTATCCCGGACTAGCGGGGGGGCGAATGAGCAGTTCTTC. Its translation is CAWSVSRTSGGANEQFF.

This chain links TRBV28 with TRBJ1-4, with 10 bases lining up with TRBD1. The germline V gene has CDR1 MDHEN and CDR2 SYDVKM. V gave up 5 bases and J gave up 8 bases; unmatched junction bases: 8. The CDR3 has 15 residues. CDR3 DNA: TGTGCCAGCAGTACGCGACAGGGGGCAGGGGAAAAACTGTTTTTT. It encodes CASSTRQGAGEKLFF.

The rearrangement links TRBV7-3 to TRBJ1-1; weak D call: TRBD1 (5 bases). Trimming took 3 bases from V and 4 from J, leaving 9 bases between them. Germline values: CDR1 SGHTA, CDR2 FQGTGA. This CDR3 comprises 13 residues. CDR3 DNA sequence: TGTGCCAGCAGCTTTTCAGGGCTCACTGAAGCTTTCTTT. It specifies CASSFSGLTEAFF.

This chain links TRBV5-6 with TRBJ2-7; TRBD2 matches 7 bases. V was pared by 1 base and J by 5 bases, with 6 bases of the junction left unmatched. The V gene's germline CDR1 is SGHDT and CDR2 YYEEEE. The CDR3 loop spans 14 amino acids. The DNA of the CDR3 is TGTGCCAGCAGCTTGATTTCGGGAGGCCACGAGCAGTACTTC. Translated: CASSLISGGHEQYF.

This rearrangement joins TRBV4-2 to TRBJ2-7; 11 bases agree with TRBD1. J gave up 5 bases and V 4 bases, and 10 bases lay outside the gene matches. CDR1 LGHNA and CDR2 YNFKEQ come from the germline V gene. CDR3 length: 16 amino acids. CDR3 loop: CASSRRIGQGADEQYF. The CDR3, as DNA: TGTGCCAGCAGCCGGCGGATCGGACAGGGGGCGGACGAGCAGTACTTC.

This chain connects TRBV18 to TRBJ1-4; a weak D match, TRBD1 (6 bases). This CDR3 contains 14 residues. Trimming cost V 3 bases and J 8 bases, with 13 bases left between them. Germline V gene lookup returns CDR1 KGHSH and CDR2 LQKENI. The CDR3 DNA is TGTGCCAGCTCACCGGGGGGGCAGGCGGAAAAACTGTTTTTT. Translation gives CASSPGGQAEKLFF.

This chain joins TRBV13 and TRBJ1-1, with 9 bases aligning to TRBD1. Germline trimming cut 5 bases from V and 1 base from J; bases unmatched to any gene: 5. This CDR3 region has 15 residues. Looked up from germline, CDR1 is PRHDT and CDR2 is FYEKMQ (reference sequence). CDR3 nucleotides: TGTGCCAGCAGCGAGCCGGGACAGGGGAACACTGAAGCTTTCTTT. Its translation is CASSEPGQGNTEAFF.

The chain couples TRBV5-6 to TRBJ1-4; tentative D call: TRBD1 (5 bases). Trimming pared 1 base from V and 7 bases from J, leaving 17 bases between. Germline V CDR1 and CDR2: SGHDT, YYEEEE. This CDR3 has 16 amino acids. CDR3 coding DNA: TGTGCCAGCAGCTTGCCAGGGTTCGGCTTTAGTGAAAAACTGTTTTTT. It encodes CASSLPGFGFSEKLFF.

This clone was observed once. This chain joins TRBV27 and TRBJ1-4, with a weak D call TRBD1 (5 bases). V was clipped by 7 bases and J by 4 bases, with 16 bases between them. CDR1 and CDR2 (germline): MNHEY, SMNVEV (reference sequence). The CDR3 is made up of 15 amino acids. The CDR3 DNA reads as TGTGCCAGCACCCCACCGGGACGGATTAATGAAAAACTGTTTTTT. Protein product: CASTPPGRINEKLFF. Full variable domain (missing parts from reference TRBV27 and TRBJ1-4): EAQVTQNPRYLITVTGKKLTVTCSQNMNHEYMSWYRQDPGLGLRQIYYSMNVEVTDKGDVPEGYKVSRKEKRNFPLILESPSPNQTSLYFCASTPPGRINEKLFFGSGTQLSVL.

In DNA form, the CDR3 reads TGCGCCAGCAGCCAAGGACGGACCTACGAGCAGTACTTC. This sequence encodes CASSQGRTYEQYF. The rearrangement joins TRBV4-1 to TRBJ2-7; D is uncertain. With 1 base removed from V and 2 bases from J, the gap between germline ends came to 6 bases. CDR1 and CDR2 (germline): MGHRA, YSYEKL. This CDR3 contains 13 residues.

This chain uses TRBV19 with TRBJ1-4; TRBD1 might be the D (6 bases). The CDR3 length is 15 residues. V lost 7 bases and J 2 bases, leaving 14 bases between the germline ends. CDR1 and CDR2 (germline): LNHDA, SQIVND (reference sequence). The CDR3 nucleotides read TGTGCCAGTACCGACAGGTTGGGCACTAATGAAAAACTGTTTTTT. The encoded protein is CASTDRLGTNEKLFF.